The subject of this entry is one T cell receptor (beta chain). The clone's antigen remains unknown. Base qualities are not provided; no much larger clone lies one nucleotide away. Additional DNA sequences in this sample encode the identical CDR3. The sample comes from a study of T cell clones after liver transplantation (dated 2019 in TCRdb). Regarding the research as a whole: ITN030ST, the source of the samples, was a randomized trial that attempted immunosuppression withdrawal within 2 years of liver transplantation. A cohort of 8 liver transplant recipients was studied, of whom 3 were classified as tolerant and 5 as non-tolerant. As an antigen-independent comparator for donor-reactive sequences, third party-reactive TCRbeta sequences were also identified from pre-transplant MLRs. Until randomization at 12-24 months post-transplant, subjects were given standard immunosuppression, with no induction therapy. Tolerance was defined as complete withdrawal of immunosuppression for at least one year without a rise in liver enzymes beyond twice the upper limit of normal. After a pre-transplant mixed lymphocyte reaction, TCRbeta sequencing was used to pinpoint donor-reactive T cell clones, which were subsequently tracked in post-transplant blood. Three of the eight recipients were HCV-positive; the others were transplanted for non-autoimmune, non-viral indications.

The CDR3 starts with the cysteine, ends with the phenylalanine, and has 12 residues. Left in the record is the CDR3 DNA by itself, 36 bases read in frame from the first base. Per the germline V gene, MNHNS is the CDR1 and SASEGT is the CDR2. Between the V and J ends, shortened by 4 bases and 4 bases respectively, the junction contains 7 bases. Summary of the overall study and its limitations: The conclusions were preliminary, being limited by small, heterogeneous patient numbers and by non-standardized post-transplant time points. In two subjects, low numbers of available donor cells limited the measurable donor-reactive repertoire. Since no allograft tissue specimens were available, donor-reactive T cells may have migrated into the graft instead of being deleted. After accounting for repertoire turnover, donor-reactive detection was significantly reduced in 7 of 8 subjects for CD4 and 8 of 8 for CD8. In most of the 8 subjects, regardless of tolerance or HCV status, circulating donor-reactive CD4 TCRbeta sequences dropped significantly post-transplant. Donor-reactive sequences declined more than third party-reactive ones, suggesting partial antigen-specific deletion unrelated to withdrawal success.

To define alloreactive TCRbeta sequences, the proliferating CFSE-low cells from the MLR were sequenced. In the CFSE-MLRs, pre-transplant recipient cells were stimulated either by donor PBMCs, splenocytes or lymph node cells, or by third-party PBMCs. All 8 studied subjects were randomized to withdrawal of immunosuppression. The Qiagen DNeasy Blood and Tissue Kit was used for genomic DNA isolation. High-throughput TCRbeta CDR3 sequencing of frozen genomic DNA was performed by immunoSEQ, including PCR amplification, mapping, bias correction and internal controls. In the source study's methods: Only productive rearrangements were retained, and each unique TCRbeta sequence was defined by its CDR3 nucleotide sequence together with its V and J gene. A sequence counted as donor-reactive only if the sequence showed at least 5-fold expansion in CFSE-low cells compared with unstimulated pre-transplant cells and had a frequency of at least 0.01%. Minimum frequency thresholds were set for each subject based on the unstimulated sample with the lowest template count, ensuring at least 90% detection power. Jensen-Shannon divergence between the top 1000 TCRbeta sequences post-transplant and pre-transplant was used to measure repertoire turnover. Two-sided Fisher's exact tests were used to test for changes in the detection of donor-reactive sequences. Entries here come from immuneACCESS through TCRdb and include only in-frame sequences with V and J called. Some clones fail to appear in such tables; in the studies checked, an unresolved V gene covers under half of the shortfall, and the cause of the remainder is unknown. The DNA gave D and trimming, while V, J and clone size come from that table. Across this sample there are about 5,800 clones, with about 28% seen only once. The top ten hold about 15% of the sample.

Sample: CD4+ T cells from cultured PBMCs. This clonotype was obtained from a human patient who received a liver transplant. Donor T cells from the graft may be present among the T cells after a transplant. The sequence joins TRBV6-1 to TRBJ1-2; too little of a D gene remains to name it. The sequenced DNA: TGTGCCAGCAGTGGCAGTTCCTATGGCTACACCTTC. Translated, it gives CASSGSSYGYTF.